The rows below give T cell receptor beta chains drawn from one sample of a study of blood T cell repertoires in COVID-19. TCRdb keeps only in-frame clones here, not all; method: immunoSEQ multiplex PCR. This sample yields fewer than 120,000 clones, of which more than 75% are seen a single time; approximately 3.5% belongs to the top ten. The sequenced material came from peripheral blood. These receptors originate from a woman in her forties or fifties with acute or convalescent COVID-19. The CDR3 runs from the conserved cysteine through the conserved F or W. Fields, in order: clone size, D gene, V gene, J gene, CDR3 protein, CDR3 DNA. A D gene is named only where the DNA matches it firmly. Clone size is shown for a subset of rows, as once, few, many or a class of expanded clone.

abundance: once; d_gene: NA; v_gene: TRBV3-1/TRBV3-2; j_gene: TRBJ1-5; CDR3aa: CASSPKRGQPQHF; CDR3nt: TGTGCCAGCAGCCCCAAGCGGGGACAGCCCCAGCATTTT
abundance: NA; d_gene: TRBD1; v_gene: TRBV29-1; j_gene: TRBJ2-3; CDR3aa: CSVDGQDGDTQYF; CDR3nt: TGCAGCGTAGACGGACAGGACGGGGATACGCAGTATTTT
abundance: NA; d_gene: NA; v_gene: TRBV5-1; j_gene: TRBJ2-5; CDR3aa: CASSLEAGRGETQYF; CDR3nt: TGCGCCAGCAGCTTGGAAGCGGGCCGGGGAGAGACCCAGTACTTC
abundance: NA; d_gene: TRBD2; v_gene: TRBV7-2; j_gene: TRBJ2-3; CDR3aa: CASSPGLALSTDTQYF; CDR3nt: TGTGCCAGCAGCCCCGGACTAGCTCTCTCTACAGATACGCAGTATTTT
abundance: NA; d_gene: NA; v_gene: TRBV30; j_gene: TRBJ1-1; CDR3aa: CAWLRVARQENTEAFF; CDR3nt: TGTGCCTGGTTGAGAGTTGCCCGACAAGAGAACACTGAAGCTTTCTTT
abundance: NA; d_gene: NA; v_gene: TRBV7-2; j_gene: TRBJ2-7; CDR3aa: CASSANRVSSYEQYF; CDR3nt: TGTGCCAGCAGCGCTAACAGGGTGAGCTCCTACGAGCAGTACTTC
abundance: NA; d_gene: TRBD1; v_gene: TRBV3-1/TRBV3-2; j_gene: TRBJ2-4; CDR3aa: CASSQDLKWDSVAKNIQYF; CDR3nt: TGTGCCAGCAGCCAAGATTTGAAGTGGGACAGCGTAGCCAAAAACATTCAGTACTTC
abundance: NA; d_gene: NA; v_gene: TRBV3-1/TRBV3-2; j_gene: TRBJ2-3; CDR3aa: CASSQGQRTSTDTQYF; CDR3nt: TGTGCCAGCAGCCAAGGACAAAGGACTAGCACAGATACGCAGTATTTT
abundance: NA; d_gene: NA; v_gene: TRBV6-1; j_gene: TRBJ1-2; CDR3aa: CASSEEGTNYGYTF; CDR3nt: TGTGCCAGCAGTGAGGAGGGAACCAACTATGGCTACACCTTC
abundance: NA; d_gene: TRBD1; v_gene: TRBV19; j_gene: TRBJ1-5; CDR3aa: CASSSQGGGNQPQHF; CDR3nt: TGTGCCAGTAGTTCACAGGGGGGAGGCAATCAGCCCCAGCATTTT
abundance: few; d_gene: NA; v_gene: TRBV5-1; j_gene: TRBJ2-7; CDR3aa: CASSSPPTFYEQYF; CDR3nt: TGCGCCAGCAGCTCCCCCCCTACCTTCTACGAGCAGTACTTC
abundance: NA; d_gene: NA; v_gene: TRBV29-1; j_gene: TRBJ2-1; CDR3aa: CSVEEFARRYNEQFF; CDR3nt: TGCAGCGTTGAAGAGTTTGCACGCAGGTACAATGAGCAGTTCTTC
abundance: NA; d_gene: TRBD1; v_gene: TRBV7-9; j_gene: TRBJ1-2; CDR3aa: CASKQGEWGGYTF; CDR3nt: TGTGCCAGCAAGCAGGGGGAGTGGGGCGGCTACACCTTC
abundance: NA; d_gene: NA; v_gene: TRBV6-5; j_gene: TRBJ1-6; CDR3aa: CASRPRIDSPLHF; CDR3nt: TGTGCCAGCAGGCCGAGGATAGATTCACCCCTCCACTTT
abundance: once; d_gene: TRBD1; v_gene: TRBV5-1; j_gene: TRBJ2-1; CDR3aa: CASSLPPGGGPYNEQFF; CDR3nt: TGCGCCAGCAGCTTACCCCCAGGGGGCGGACCCTACAATGAGCAGTTCTTC
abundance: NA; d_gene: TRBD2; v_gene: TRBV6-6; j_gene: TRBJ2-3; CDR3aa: CASSYGGLAGGNTQYF; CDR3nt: TGTGCCAGCAGTTATGGTGGACTAGCGGGAGGAAATACGCAGTATTTT
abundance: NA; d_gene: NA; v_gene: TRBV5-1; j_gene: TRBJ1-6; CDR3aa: CASSLVSGALNSPLHF; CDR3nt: TGCGCCAGCAGCTTGGTATCAGGGGCTCTTAATTCACCCCTCCACTTT
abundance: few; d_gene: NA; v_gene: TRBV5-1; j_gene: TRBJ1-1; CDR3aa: CASSLRVGGEAFF; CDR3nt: TGCGCCAGCAGCTTACGAGTTGGCGGGGAAGCTTTCTTT
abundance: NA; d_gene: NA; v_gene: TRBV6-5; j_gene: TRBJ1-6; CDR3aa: CASSYSRGDNSPLHF; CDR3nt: TGTGCCAGCAGTTACTCACGGGGGGATAATTCACCCCTCCACTTT
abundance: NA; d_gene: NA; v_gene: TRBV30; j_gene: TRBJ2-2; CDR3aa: CAWIPRAAGELFF; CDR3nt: TGTGCCTGGATCCCTCGAGCGGCCGGGGAGCTGTTTTTT
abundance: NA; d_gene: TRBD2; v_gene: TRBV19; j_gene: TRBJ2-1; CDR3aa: CASKGLAVTYNEQFF; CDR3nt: TGTGCCAGTAAGGGACTAGCGGTTACCTACAATGAGCAGTTCTTC
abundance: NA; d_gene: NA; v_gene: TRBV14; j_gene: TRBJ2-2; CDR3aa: CASSQFYRNTGELFF; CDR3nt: TGTGCCAGCAGCCAGTTCTACCGCAACACCGGGGAGCTGTTTTTT
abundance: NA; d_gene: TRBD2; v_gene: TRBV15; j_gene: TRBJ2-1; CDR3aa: CATSRDLGLAGAPLSNEQFF; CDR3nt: TGTGCCACCAGCAGAGATCTCGGGTTAGCGGGCGCCCCCCTCTCCAATGAGCAGTTCTTC
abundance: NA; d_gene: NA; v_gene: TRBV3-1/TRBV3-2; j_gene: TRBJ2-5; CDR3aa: CASSQGGIGGLGETQYF; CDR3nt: TGTGCCAGCAGCCAAGGGGGGATAGGGGGATTGGGAGAGACCCAGTACTTC
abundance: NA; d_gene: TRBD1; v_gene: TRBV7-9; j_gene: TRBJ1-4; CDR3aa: CASSFGTGESEKLFF; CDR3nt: TGTGCCAGCAGCTTCGGGACAGGGGAGAGCGAAAAACTGTTTTTT
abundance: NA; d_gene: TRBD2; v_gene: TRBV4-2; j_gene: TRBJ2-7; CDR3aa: CASSQVSSGYEQYF; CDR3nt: TGTGCCAGCAGCCAAGTGTCTAGCGGGTACGAGCAGTACTTC
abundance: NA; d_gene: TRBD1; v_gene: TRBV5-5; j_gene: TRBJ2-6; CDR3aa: CASSSSGTGLSGANVLTF; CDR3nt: TGTGCCAGCAGCTCCTCCGGGACAGGACTCTCTGGGGCCAACGTCCTGACTTTC
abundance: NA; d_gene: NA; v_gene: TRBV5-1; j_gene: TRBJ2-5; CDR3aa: CASSHGETQYF; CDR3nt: TGCGCCAGCAGCCACGGAGAGACCCAGTACTTC
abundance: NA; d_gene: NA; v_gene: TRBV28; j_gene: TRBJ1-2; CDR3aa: CASSTPLRTLVEGYTF; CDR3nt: TGTGCCAGCAGTACCCCACTAAGGACATTAGTGGAGGGCTACACCTTC
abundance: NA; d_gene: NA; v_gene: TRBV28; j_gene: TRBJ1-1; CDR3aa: CASSPRQAVAFF; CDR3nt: TGTGCCAGCAGTCCACGACAGGCGGTAGCTTTCTTT
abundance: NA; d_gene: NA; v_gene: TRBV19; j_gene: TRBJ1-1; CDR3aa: CASSPRQMNTEAFF; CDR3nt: TGTGCCAGTAGTCCCCGACAGATGAACACTGAAGCTTTCTTT
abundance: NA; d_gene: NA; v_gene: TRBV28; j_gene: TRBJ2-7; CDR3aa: CASSVGGYEQYF; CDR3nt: TGTGCCAGCTCCGTGGGGGGCTACGAGCAGTACTTC